This T cell receptor beta chain was captured in a study of T cell changes during pregnancy in multiple sclerosis. CDR1 is SGHTA, CDR2 FQGNSA, per germline. Trimming at V came to 3 bases and at J to 2 bases, leaving 5 bases not matched to a gene. CDR3 length: 16 residues. TCRdb's table, derived via immunoSEQ multiplex PCR, lists solely in-frame clones and lacks some. The sample holds about 130,000 clones, 90% to 96% seen once. The TCR sequence derives from a female donor with multiple sclerosis, enrolled in a pregnancy study. The material was peripheral blood, obtained after pregnancy. The chain joins TRBV7-2 to TRBJ2-3; 10 positions agree with TRBD1. CDR3 residues: CASSFPGQGPTDTQYF. CDR3 DNA: TGTGCCAGCAGCTTCCCGGGACAGGGGCCCACAGATACGCAGTATTTT.